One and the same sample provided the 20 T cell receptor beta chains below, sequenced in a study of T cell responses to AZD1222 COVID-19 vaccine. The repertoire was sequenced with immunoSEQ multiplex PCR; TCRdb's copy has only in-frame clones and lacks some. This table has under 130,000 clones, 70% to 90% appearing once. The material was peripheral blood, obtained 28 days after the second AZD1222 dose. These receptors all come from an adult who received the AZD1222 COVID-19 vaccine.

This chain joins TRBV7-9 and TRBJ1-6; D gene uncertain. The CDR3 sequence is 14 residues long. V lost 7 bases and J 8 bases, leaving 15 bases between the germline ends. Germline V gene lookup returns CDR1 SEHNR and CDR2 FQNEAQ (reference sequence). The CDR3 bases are TGTGCCAGCAATGAGGCTAACCTAGATTCACCCCTCCACTTT. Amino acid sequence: CASNEANLDSPLHF. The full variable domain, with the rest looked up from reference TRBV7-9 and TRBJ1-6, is DTGVSQNPRHKITKRGQNVTFRCDPISEHNRLYWYRQTLGQGPEFLTYFQNEAQLEKSRLLSDRFSAERPKGSFSTLEIQRTEQGDSAMYLCASNEANLDSPLHFGNGTRLTVT.

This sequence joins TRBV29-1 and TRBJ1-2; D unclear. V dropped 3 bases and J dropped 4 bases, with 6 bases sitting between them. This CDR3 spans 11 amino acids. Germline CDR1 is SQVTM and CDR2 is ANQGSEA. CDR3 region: CSVEIGYGYTF. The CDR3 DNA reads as TGCAGCGTTGAGATTGGCTATGGCTACACCTTC. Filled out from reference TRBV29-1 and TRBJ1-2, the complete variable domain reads SAVISQKPSRDICQRGTSLTIQCQVDSQVTMMFWYRQQPGQSLTLIATANQGSEATYESGFVIDKFPISRPNLTFSTLTVSNMSPEDSSIYLCSVEIGYGYTFGSGTRLTVV.

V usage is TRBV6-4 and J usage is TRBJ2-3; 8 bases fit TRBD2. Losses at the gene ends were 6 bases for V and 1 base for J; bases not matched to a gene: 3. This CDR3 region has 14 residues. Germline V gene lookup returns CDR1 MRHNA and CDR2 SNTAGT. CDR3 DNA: TGTGCCAGCAGGAGAGCGGGAGGCACAGATACGCAGTATTTT. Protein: CASRRAGGTDTQYF.

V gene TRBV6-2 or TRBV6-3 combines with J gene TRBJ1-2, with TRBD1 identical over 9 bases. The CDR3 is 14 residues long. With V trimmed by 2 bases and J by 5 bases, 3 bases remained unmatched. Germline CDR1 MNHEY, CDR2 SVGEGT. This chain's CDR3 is CASSYRGTGYGYTF. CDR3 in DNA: TGTGCCAGCAGTTACAGGGGGACAGGGTATGGCTACACCTTC.

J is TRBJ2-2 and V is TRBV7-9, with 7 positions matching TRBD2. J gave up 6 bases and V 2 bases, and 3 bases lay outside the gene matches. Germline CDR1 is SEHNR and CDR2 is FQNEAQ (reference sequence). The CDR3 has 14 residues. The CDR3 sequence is CASSLSGGPGELFF. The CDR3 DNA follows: TGTGCCAGCAGCTTATCGGGGGGACCCGGGGAGCTGTTTTTT. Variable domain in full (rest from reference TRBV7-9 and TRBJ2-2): DTGVSQNPRHKITKRGQNVTFRCDPISEHNRLYWYRQTLGQGPEFLTYFQNEAQLEKSRLLSDRFSAERPKGSFSTLEIQRTEQGDSAMYLCASSLSGGPGELFFGEGSRLTVL.

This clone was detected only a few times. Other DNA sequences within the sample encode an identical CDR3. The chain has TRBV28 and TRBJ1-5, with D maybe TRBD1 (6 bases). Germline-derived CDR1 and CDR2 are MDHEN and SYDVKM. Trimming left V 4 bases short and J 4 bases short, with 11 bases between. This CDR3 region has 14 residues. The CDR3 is CASSSGGLNQPQHF. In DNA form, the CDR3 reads TGTGCCAGCAGTTCGGGGGGGCTGAATCAGCCCCAGCATTTT.

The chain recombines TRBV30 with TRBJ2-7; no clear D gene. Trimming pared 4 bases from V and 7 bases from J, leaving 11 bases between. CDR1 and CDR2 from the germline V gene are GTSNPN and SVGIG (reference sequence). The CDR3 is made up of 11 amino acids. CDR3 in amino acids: CAWNVALEQYF. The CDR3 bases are TGTGCCTGGAATGTAGCTCTAGAGCAGTACTTC.

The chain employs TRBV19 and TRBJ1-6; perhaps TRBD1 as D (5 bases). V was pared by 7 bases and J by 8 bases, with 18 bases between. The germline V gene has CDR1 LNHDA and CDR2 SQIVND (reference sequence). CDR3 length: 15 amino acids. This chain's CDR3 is CASTRGLRGDSPLHF. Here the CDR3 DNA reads TGTGCCAGTACCCGGGGATTGAGGGGAGATTCACCCCTCCACTTT.

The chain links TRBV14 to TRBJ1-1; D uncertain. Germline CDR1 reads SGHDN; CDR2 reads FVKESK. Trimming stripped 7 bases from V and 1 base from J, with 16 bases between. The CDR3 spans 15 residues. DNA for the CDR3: TGTGCCAGCACACTCAGCCTGGGCTCGAACACTGAAGCTTTCTTT. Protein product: CASTLSLGSNTEAFF.

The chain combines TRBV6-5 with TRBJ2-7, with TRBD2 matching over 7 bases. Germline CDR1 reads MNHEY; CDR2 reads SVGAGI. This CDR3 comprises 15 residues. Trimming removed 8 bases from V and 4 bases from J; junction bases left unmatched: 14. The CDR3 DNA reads TGTGCCAGCGGCGGGGGAGGCCTCTTTGAATACGAGCAGTACTTC. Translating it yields CASGGGGLFEYEQYF.

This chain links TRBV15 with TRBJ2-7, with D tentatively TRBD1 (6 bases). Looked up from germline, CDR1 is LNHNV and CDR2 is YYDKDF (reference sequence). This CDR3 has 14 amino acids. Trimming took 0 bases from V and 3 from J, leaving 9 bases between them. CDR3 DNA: TGTGCCACCAGCAGAGATGTAGGGGGCTACGAGCAGTACTTC. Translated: CATSRDVGGYEQYF.

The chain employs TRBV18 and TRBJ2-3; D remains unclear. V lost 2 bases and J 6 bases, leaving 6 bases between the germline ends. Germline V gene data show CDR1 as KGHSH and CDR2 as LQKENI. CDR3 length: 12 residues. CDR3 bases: TGTGCCAGCTCACCAAGCCGGGATACGCAGTATTTT. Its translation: CASSPSRDTQYF.

The CDR3 nucleotides are TGTGCCAGCAGCCAAACACCGGACAGCCGCACAGATACGCAGTATTTT. Encoded protein: CASSQTPDSRTDTQYF. The chain employs TRBV4-2 and TRBJ2-3, with D perhaps matching TRBD1 (6 bases). V was clipped by 2 bases and J by 1 base, with 13 bases between them. In germline, CDR1 is LGHNA, CDR2 YNFKEQ. The CDR3 loop spans 16 amino acids.

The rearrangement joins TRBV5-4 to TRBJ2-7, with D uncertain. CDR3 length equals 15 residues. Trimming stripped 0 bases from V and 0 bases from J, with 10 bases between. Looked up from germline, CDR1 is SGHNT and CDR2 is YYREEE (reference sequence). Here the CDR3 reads CASSLGSLPSYEQYF. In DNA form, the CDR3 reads TGTGCCAGCAGCTTGGGATCCCTCCCCTCCTACGAGCAGTACTTC.

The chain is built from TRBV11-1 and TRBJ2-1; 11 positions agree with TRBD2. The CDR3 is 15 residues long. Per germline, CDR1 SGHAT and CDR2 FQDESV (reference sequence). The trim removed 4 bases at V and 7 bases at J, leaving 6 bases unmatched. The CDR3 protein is CASSSLTSGMNEQFF. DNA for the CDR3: TGTGCCAGCAGCTCGCTGACTAGCGGGATGAATGAGCAGTTCTTC.

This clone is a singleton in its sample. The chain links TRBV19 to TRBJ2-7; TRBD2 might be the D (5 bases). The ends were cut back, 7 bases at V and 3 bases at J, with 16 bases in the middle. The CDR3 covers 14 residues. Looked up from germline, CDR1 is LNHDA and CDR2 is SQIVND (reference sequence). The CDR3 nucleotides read TGTGCCAGTAAGGGAGATCCTTCAGACTACGAGCAGTACTTC. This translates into CASKGDPSDYEQYF.

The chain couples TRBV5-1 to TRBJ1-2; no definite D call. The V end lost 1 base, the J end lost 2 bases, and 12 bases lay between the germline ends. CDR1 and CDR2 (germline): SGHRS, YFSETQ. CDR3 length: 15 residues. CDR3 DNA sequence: TGCGCCAGCAGCTTGAGGGCTTATTCAAACTATGGCTACACCTTC. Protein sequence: CASSLRAYSNYGYTF.

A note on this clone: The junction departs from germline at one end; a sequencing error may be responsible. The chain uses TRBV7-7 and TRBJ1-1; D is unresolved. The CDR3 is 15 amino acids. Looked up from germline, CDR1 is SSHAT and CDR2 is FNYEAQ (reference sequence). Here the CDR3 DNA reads TGTGCTAGCACCCCATTGCGTTGGGTGAACACTGAAGCTTTCTTT. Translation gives CASTPLRWVNTEAFF.

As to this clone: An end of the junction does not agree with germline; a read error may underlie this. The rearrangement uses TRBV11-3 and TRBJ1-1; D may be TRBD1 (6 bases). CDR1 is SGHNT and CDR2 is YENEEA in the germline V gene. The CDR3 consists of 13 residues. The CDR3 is CASSKQGIDGARF. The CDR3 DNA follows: TGTGCCAGCAGCAAACAGGGAATCGACGGGGCCCGTTTT.

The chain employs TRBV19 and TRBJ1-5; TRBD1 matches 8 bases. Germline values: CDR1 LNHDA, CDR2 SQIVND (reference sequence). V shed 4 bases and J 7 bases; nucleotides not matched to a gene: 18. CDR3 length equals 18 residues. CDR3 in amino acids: CASSTNTNRGGLGQPQHF. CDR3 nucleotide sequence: TGTGCCAGTAGTACTAACACAAACAGGGGGGGCTTGGGACAGCCCCAGCATTTT. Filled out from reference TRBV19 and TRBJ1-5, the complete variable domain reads DGGITQSPKYLFRKEGQNVTLSCEQNLNHDAMYWYRQDPGQGLRLIYYSQIVNDFQKGDIAEGYSVSREKKESFPLTVTSAQKNPTAFYLCASSTNTNRGGLGQPQHFGDGTRLSIL.